This T cell receptor (beta chain) comes out of a study of identifying expanded T cells in peripheral blood. Findings and caveats of the study: Across healthy donors, higher total template counts meant significantly greater approximately 2-week count variance.

Germline V gene sequence: CDR1 LNHNV, CDR2 YYDKDF (reference sequence). V lost 0 bases and J lost 9, with 12 bases in between. The CDR3 spans 13 residues. Sequencing was performed with immunoSEQ multiplex PCR; in TCRdb, only in-frame clones are kept and a portion is missing. This table has about 83,000 clones, around 91% appearing once. As regards this clone: What it binds is unknown.

The sequence was collected from a person between 18 and 75 years old in good health. The chain has TRBV15 and TRBJ2-7, with D uncertain. What was sequenced was blood. CDR3 sequence: CATSRDYVDGQYF. CDR3 nucleotides: TGTGCCACCAGCAGAGATTACGTGGATGGGCAGTACTTC.